This TCR beta chain was captured by sequencing in a study of blood T cell repertoires in COVID-19. Overall study: Acute-phase and convalescent COVID-19 samples originated in the United States, Italy and Spain. T cells, B-cell-depleted T cells, or PBMCs provided the cDNA or gDNA that served as material.

The Seattle patients, enrolled during active infection, were followed longitudinally. As processed by the authors: Reference gene primer amplification yielded estimated nucleated cell counts. Using immunoSEQ multiplex PCR, the repertoire was profiled, and TCRdb retains in-frame clones only, with some absent. Clone size and the V and J calls come from that table; the DNA yielded D and trimming. The sample holds 300,000 to 350,000 clones, 88% seen once. In this sample, this clone turned up once. The clonotype originates from a young woman with COVID-19, enrolled during active disease. The sequencing sample was made of peripheral blood.

This chain's CDR3 is CASSQVTTGGAYGYTF. The CDR3 nucleotides are TGCGCCAGCAGCCAAGTCACAACAGGGGGAGCCTATGGCTACACCTTC. The V and J genes are TRBV4-1 and TRBJ1-2; 8 bases line up with TRBD1. Germline V gene sequence: CDR1 MGHRA, CDR2 YSYEKL. This CDR3 comprises 16 residues. The ends lost 1 base at V and 4 bases at J; junction bases unmatched: 8.